The clone carrying this T cell receptor beta chain has at least ten counts. Its antigen is as yet unknown. Researchers prepared the TCRbeta library using unique molecular identifiers, the study reports. Using its own MiXCR run on the PCR reads, TCRdb lists one record per CDR3 protein. The data show roughly 120,000 distinct CDR3 sequences, roughly 24% seen once. Per the germline V gene, CDR1 is LGHDT and CDR2 is YNNKEL (reference sequence). The junction had 7 bases not matched to a gene; V was cut back by 1 base and J by 5 bases. The CDR3 is made up of 17 amino acids. The sample originates from a study of T-cell reconstitution after alpha-beta-depleted transplantation in children. Findings of the study overall: Reported findings indicate that, about two months after transplant, alpha-beta T cells came from several hundred expanded clones, which were derived from non-depleted graft cells. By one year post-transplant, T-cell counts and diversity largely arose from T cells that were newly produced.

The chain recombines TRBV3-1 with TRBJ2-2; 10 positions agree with TRBD1. The origin of this receptor is a male patient between 2 and 9 years old who had a stem cell transplant for chronic granulomatous disease, so the T cells may come from the graft donor. This material consisted of PBMCs, mostly from graft donor cells, taken 180 days after TCRalphabeta/CD19-depleted stem cell transplant. For the CDR3, the DNA is TGTGCCAGCAGCCAAGGTCCGGGACAGGGGACAACCGGGGAGCTGTTTTTT. It specifies CASSQGPGQGTTGELFF. Complete variable domain (other parts from reference TRBV3-1 and TRBJ2-2): DTAVSQTPKYLVTQMGNDKSIKCEQNLGHDTMYWYKQDSKKFLKIMFSYNNKELIINETVPNRFSPKSPDKAHLNLHINSLELGDSAVYFCASSQGPGQGTTGELFFGEGSRLTVL.